This T cell receptor (beta chain) came from a study of T-cell memory formation after mild COVID-19. V gave up 7 bases and J gave up 6 bases; unmatched junction bases: 5. The CDR3 consists of 12 residues. The V gene's germline CDR1 is SNHLY and CDR2 FYNNEI. TCRdb used MiXCR to reprocess the 5' RACE reads, holding one entry per CDR3 protein. There are roughly 320,000 distinct CDR3 sequences in the sample; around 27% occur only once, and roughly 14% lies in the top ten. This clonotype was seen more than once but under ten times. The TCR comes from an adult woman who had mild COVID-19 (a few samples of this study predate the infection). Cell type and time point are not known. The V and J genes are TRBV2 and TRBJ1-1; 7 bases align to TRBD1. What was sequenced was PBMCs or a T cell subset sorted from them (not recorded which). For the CDR3, the DNA is TGTGCCAGCAACGAGGGGGCGGCTGAAGCTTTCTTT. Residues: CASNEGAAEAFF.